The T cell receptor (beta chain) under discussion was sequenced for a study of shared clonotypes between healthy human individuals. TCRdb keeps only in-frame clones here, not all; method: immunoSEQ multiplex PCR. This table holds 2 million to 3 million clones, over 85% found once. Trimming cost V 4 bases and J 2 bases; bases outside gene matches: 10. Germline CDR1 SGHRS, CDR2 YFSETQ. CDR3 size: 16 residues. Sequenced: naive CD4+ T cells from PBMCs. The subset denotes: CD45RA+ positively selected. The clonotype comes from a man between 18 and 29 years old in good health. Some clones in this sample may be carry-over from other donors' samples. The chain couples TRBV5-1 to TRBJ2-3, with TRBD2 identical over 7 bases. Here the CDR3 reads CASSPGRRGDTDTQYF. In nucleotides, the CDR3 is TGCGCCAGCAGCCCGGGGCGACGGGGGGACACAGATACGCAGTATTTT.